The 32 T cell receptor beta chains given below trace back to one sample, sequenced in a study of cytomegalovirus exposure and HLA in healthy donors. PCR used 60 Vbeta primers and 13 Jbeta primers. TCRdb's table, derived via immunoSEQ multiplex PCR, lists solely in-frame clones and lacks some. The sample shows more than 90,000 clones, 70% to 80% of them seen only once. Source material: PBMCs. These TCRs come from a man aged 50 to 60 in good health and CMV-seropositive.

The chain combines TRBV9 with TRBJ2-5; 11 bases are a match to TRBD2. The closer fit of TRBJ2-7 to the DNA end suggests the J call may be wrong. This CDR3 is built from 15 residues. In germline, CDR1 is SGDLS, CDR2 YYNGEE. CDR3 bases: TGTGCCAGCAGCGAGGGACTAGCGGACTCCTACGAGCAGTACTTC. Translation: CASSEGLADSYEQYF.

This sequence joins TRBV25-1 and TRBJ2-1; 9 bases line up with TRBD2. Germline-derived CDR1 and CDR2 are MGHDK and SYGVNS. The V gene end was trimmed by 4 bases and the J gene end by 4 bases; junction bases not matched to a gene: 5. This CDR3 is built from 15 residues. The chain's CDR3 is CASSVVAGEYNEQFF. CDR3 DNA: TGTGCCAGCAGTGTGGTAGCGGGAGAATACAATGAGCAGTTCTTC.

This chain links TRBV27 with TRBJ1-6; tentatively, D is TRBD1 (6 bases). Germline V gene data show CDR1 as MNHEY and CDR2 as SMNVEV (reference sequence). The ends were cut back, 5 bases at V and 0 bases at J, with 14 bases in the middle. There are 17 residues in the CDR3. The CDR3 region is CASSGYRVSSYNSPLHF. Written as DNA, the CDR3 is TGTGCCAGCAGTGGGTACAGGGTGAGCTCCTATAATTCACCCCTCCACTTT.

This clone was found once. The V and J genes are TRBV7-2 and TRBJ2-1; TRBD2 matches 9 bases. The CDR3 runs to 15 residues. V dropped 4 bases and J dropped 5; count of bases not matched to a gene: 6. In germline, CDR1 is SGHTA, CDR2 FQGNSA. The CDR3 DNA is TGTGCCAGCAGCTCTGGGCGGGGGGGACACAATGAGCAGTTCTTC. It is translated as CASSSGRGGHNEQFF.

J is TRBJ2-3 and V is TRBV27; a possible D gene is TRBD2 (5 bases). The ends were cut back, 2 bases at V and 1 base at J, with 7 bases in the middle. CDR3 length equals 14 residues. The germline gives CDR1 MNHEY, CDR2 SMNVEV (reference sequence). CDR3 nucleotide sequence: TGTGCCAGCAGTTTAGGGAGCCGCACAGATACGCAGTATTTT. Translated: CASSLGSRTDTQYF.

This clone was seen a few times. The V call is TRBV29-1, the J call TRBJ2-3, with TRBD1 matching 8 bases. Germline CDR1 SQVTM, CDR2 ANQGSEA. The trim removed 7 bases at V and 0 bases at J, leaving 0 bases unmatched. This CDR3 has 12 residues. In DNA form, the CDR3 reads TGCAGCGGGGACAGGAGCACAGATACGCAGTATTTT. This codes for CSGDRSTDTQYF.

This clone was seen a handful of times. One end of the junction does not line up with germline, which may come from a read error. CDR3 in amino acids: CASSQIPLPF. The CDR3 nucleotides are TGTGCCAGCAGCCAAATCCCACTTCCCTTC. This rearrangement joins TRBV9 to TRBJ1-2; no firm D call. Per germline, CDR1 SGDLS and CDR2 YYNGEE. This CDR3 spans 10 amino acids. Supplemented by reference TRBV9 and TRBJ1-2, the full variable domain reads DSGVTQTPKHLITATGQRVTLRCSPRSGDLSVYWYQQSLDQGLQFLIQYYNGEERAKGNILERFSAQQFPDLHSELNLSSLELGDSALYFCASSQIPLPFGSGTRLTVV.

The V and J genes are TRBV19 and TRBJ1-2, with D possibly being TRBD1 (6 bases). Trimming removed 4 bases at V and 2 bases at J, with 14 bases between. The CDR3 has 15 residues. Germline values: CDR1 LNHDA, CDR2 SQIVND (reference sequence). The CDR3 nucleotides read TGTGCCAGTAGTACCTCCGGGACATCAAACTATGGCTACACCTTC. Protein sequence: CASSTSGTSNYGYTF.

This clone has only a few counts. The chain joins TRBV9 to TRBJ2-5; D possibly corresponds to TRBD1 (6 bases). Trimming removed 4 bases at V and 2 bases at J, with 12 bases between. Germline loops: CDR1 SGDLS, CDR2 YYNGEE. CDR3 length: 14 residues. The CDR3 coding sequence is TGTGCCAGCAGCCAGGGGACCTCGCAAGAGACCCAGTACTTC. Its protein is CASSQGTSQETQYF.

The chain couples TRBV18 to TRBJ2-1; 13 bases fit TRBD2. CDR1 is KGHSH and CDR2 is LQKENI in the germline V gene. The CDR3 runs 16 residues. V lost 4 bases and J lost 9; bases outside the gene matches: 9. The CDR3 sequence is CASSLQTSGGKREQFF. The CDR3, as DNA: TGTGCCAGCTCACTTCAGACTAGCGGGGGGAAACGTGAGCAGTTCTTC.

This chain links TRBV6-5 with TRBJ2-4, with 7 bases identical to TRBD1. The V segment lost 5 bases and the J segment 4 bases; nucleotides outside the gene matches: 5. The germline V gene encodes CDR1 MNHEY and CDR2 SVGAGI. The CDR3 runs 14 residues. The CDR3 sequence: CASSLRTGKNIQYF. The CDR3, as DNA: TGTGCCAGCAGTCTTCGGACAGGAAAAAACATTCAGTACTTC.

The J gene is TRBJ2-2, the V gene TRBV6-5; 8 bases map to TRBD1. The V segment lost 6 bases and the J segment 1 base; nucleotides outside the gene matches: 4. This CDR3 has 15 residues. The V gene's germline CDR1 is MNHEY and CDR2 SVGAGI. CDR3 region: CASRKDRVNTGELFF. In nucleotides, the CDR3 is TGTGCCAGCAGAAAGGACAGGGTGAACACCGGGGAGCTGTTTTTT.

The V call is TRBV10-3, the J call TRBJ1-2; the D gene is possibly TRBD1 (6 bases). Per the germline V gene, CDR1 is ENHRY and CDR2 is SYGVKD. This CDR3 is built from 14 residues. V shed 2 bases and J shed 1 base, with 8 bases lying between them. CDR3 DNA: TGTGCCATCAGTGAGGGACAGCTTAACTATGGCTACACCTTC. It specifies CAISEGQLNYGYTF.

The V call is TRBV4-3, the J call TRBJ2-7; a possible D gene is TRBD2 (6 bases). The germline V gene encodes CDR1 LGHNA and CDR2 YSLEER. V was shortened by 0 bases and J by 11 bases, with 11 bases between the two germline ends. The CDR3 covers 12 residues. In DNA form, the CDR3 reads TGCGCCAGCAGCCAAGAAGGGCCGGGGGAGTACTTC. Translation: CASSQEGPGEYF.

The rearrangement uses TRBV7-9 and TRBJ1-4; unclear D gene. V was trimmed by 4 bases and J by 3 bases, leaving 12 bases between them. Looked up from germline, CDR1 is SEHNR and CDR2 is FQNEAQ (reference sequence). The CDR3 is made up of 15 amino acids. CDR3 in DNA: TGTGCCAGCAGCTCCCGGGAGACGGCTAATGAAAAACTGTTTTTT. Amino acid sequence: CASSSRETANEKLFF.

This clone is a singleton in its sample. This rearrangement joins TRBV21-1 to TRBJ1-5; TRBD1 is the table's D call and was not checked against the DNA. TRBV21-1 is shown as a pseudogene. The CDR3 runs 18 residues. Written as DNA, the CDR3 is TGTGCCAGCACCAATCAAGGGGAAATGGGTTATAGCAATCAGCCCCAGCATTTT. Protein sequence: CASTNQGEMGYSNQPQHF.

The chain couples TRBV7-2 to TRBJ1-5; 8 nucleotides line up with TRBD1. This CDR3 is built from 15 residues. V was pared by 4 bases and J by 9 bases, with 11 bases of the junction left unmatched. Germline V gene data show CDR1 as SGHTA and CDR2 as FQGNSA. The CDR3 region is CASSYGQGMGRPQHF. The CDR3, as DNA: TGTGCCAGCAGCTACGGACAGGGTATGGGCCGGCCCCAGCATTTT. The whole variable domain, filled in from reference TRBV7-2 and TRBJ1-5, reads GAGVSQSPSNKVTEKGKDVELRCDPISGHTALYWYRQSLGQGLEFLIYFQGNSAPDKSGLPSDRFSAERTGGSVSTLTIQRTQQEDSAVYLCASSYGQGMGRPQHFGDGTRLSIL.

CDR3 residues: CASSPDSANSPLHF. The CDR3 bases are TGTGCCAGCAGCCCGGACAGTGCCAATTCACCCCTCCACTTT. The genes are TRBV7-2 and TRBJ1-6, with a tentative D call TRBD1 (6 bases). Germline V CDR1 and CDR2: SGHTA, FQGNSA. V lost 5 bases to trimming and J lost 7 bases, with 12 bases between them. The CDR3 sequence is 14 residues long. The variable domain in full, with the rest retrieved from reference TRBV7-2 and TRBJ1-6, is GAGVSQSPSNKVTEKGKDVELRCDPISGHTALYWYRQSLGQGLEFLIYFQGNSAPDKSGLPSDRFSAERTGGSVSTLTIQRTQQEDSAVYLCASSPDSANSPLHFGNGTRLTVT.

The chain combines TRBV5-4 with TRBJ2-7; TRBD1 might be the D (6 bases). V was cut by 5 bases and J by 8 bases, with 17 bases left in between. Germline V gene data show CDR1 as SGHNT and CDR2 as YYREEE (reference sequence). This CDR3 comprises 13 residues. As DNA, the CDR3 is TGTGCCAGCAGAGGAGAGACAGGTCTCCAGCAGTACTTC. Amino acid sequence: CASRGETGLQQYF.

The rearrangement joins TRBV5-1 to TRBJ1-3; no reliable D call. This CDR3 has 14 amino acids. The germline V and J ends were trimmed by 4 bases and 1 base, with 9 bases remaining between them. Germline V lookup: CDR1 SGHRS, CDR2 YFSETQ. CDR3 residues: CASSERGSGNTIYF. The DNA of the CDR3 is TGCGCCAGCAGCGAGAGAGGATCTGGAAACACCATATATTTT. The full variable domain, completed using reference TRBV5-1 and TRBJ1-3, is KAGVTQTPRYLIKTRGQQVTLSCSPISGHRSVSWYQQTPGQGLQFLFEYFSETQRNKGNFPGRFSGRQFSNSRSEMNVSTLELGDSALYLCASSERGSGNTIYFGEGSWLTVV.

This clone was seen a handful of times. The rearrangement joins TRBV28 to TRBJ1-3; the D gene is possibly TRBD1 (5 bases). This CDR3 has 15 residues. From germline, CDR1 is MDHEN and CDR2 SYDVKM. The V end lost 8 bases, the J end lost 0 bases, and 14 bases lay between the germline ends. DNA of the CDR3: TGTGCCAGCGGGCCGGGGACTGCCTCTGGAAACACCATATATTTT. This encodes CASGPGTASGNTIYF.

The chain uses TRBV10-2 and TRBJ2-7, with D perhaps TRBD1 (5 bases). Germline CDR1 and CDR2: WSHSY and SAAADI. Trimming stripped 0 bases from V and 3 bases from J, with 6 bases between. The length of the CDR3 is 13 residues. CDR3 in DNA: TGCGCCAGCAGTGAGTCTGACAGCTACGAGCAGTACTTC. Protein product: CASSESDSYEQYF.

The chain couples TRBV4-3 to TRBJ2-1; 9 nucleotides match TRBD1. Losses at the gene ends were 4 bases for V and 8 bases for J; bases not matched to a gene: 6. CDR1 and CDR2 (germline): LGHNA, YSLEER. The CDR3 runs 14 residues. The CDR3 here is CASSPLGQGYEQFF. Here the CDR3 DNA reads TGCGCCAGCAGCCCCCTCGGACAGGGGTATGAGCAGTTCTTC.

Notes on this clone: One junction end disagrees with the germline gene, perhaps due to a read error. Other DNA variants within this sample encode the same CDR3. The chain recombines TRBV10-3 with TRBJ1-1; D perhaps matches TRBD1 (6 bases). Germline-derived CDR1 and CDR2 are ENHRY and SYGVKD. The CDR3 sequence is 15 residues long. CDR3 coding DNA: TGTGCCATTAGTGAAGGGGGAGGGGCGGACACTGAAGCTTTCTTT. It translates to CAISEGGGADTEAFF.

V is TRBV6-4 and J is TRBJ1-2, with D perhaps matching TRBD1 (6 bases). The germline CDR1 and CDR2 sequences are MRHNA and SNTAGT. The CDR3 length is 15 residues. Trimming cost V 2 bases and J 4 bases, with 14 bases left between them. The CDR3 DNA reads TGTGCCAGCAGTGACGGGACAAAGGGATTCTATGGCTACACCTTC. Translated: CASSDGTKGFYGYTF.

V gene TRBV28 combines with J gene TRBJ2-3, with 8 positions matching TRBD2. V lost 4 bases and J lost 1; bases outside the gene matches: 7. This CDR3 comprises 16 residues. Germline V lookup: CDR1 MDHEN, CDR2 SYDVKM. CDR3 nucleotides: TGTGCCAGCAGTTACCCACTAGCGGAGGGCACAGATACGCAGTATTTT. It yields the protein CASSYPLAEGTDTQYF.

The chain links TRBV7-2 to TRBJ1-5; D is undetermined. Trimming took off 5 bases at V and 3 bases at J, with 17 bases between the two ends. CDR3 length: 16 amino acids. CDR1 and CDR2 from the germline V gene are SGHTA and FQGNSA. CDR3 in amino acids: CASSPRGGFFNQPQHF. In DNA form, the CDR3 reads TGTGCCAGCAGCCCCCGGGGAGGGTTCTTCAATCAGCCCCAGCATTTT.

The CDR3 is CASSPRGTGGTYEQYF. The CDR3 DNA is TGTGCCAGCTCACCACGGGGTACAGGGGGCACCTACGAGCAGTACTTC. This chain links TRBV18 with TRBJ2-7, with TRBD1 matching over 9 bases. The CDR3 runs 16 residues. Germline assignment: CDR1 KGHSH and CDR2 LQKENI. Trimming cost V 1 base and J 2 bases; bases outside gene matches: 6.

This chain uses TRBV6-5 with TRBJ2-3; maybe TRBD1 (5 bases). The germline V gene encodes CDR1 MNHEY and CDR2 SVGAGI. The CDR3 consists of 14 residues. The V gene lost 6 bases and the J gene lost 4 bases, with 14 bases spanning the gap. The CDR3 protein is CASRLQQAADTQYF. CDR3 sequence (DNA): TGTGCCAGCAGACTACAACAGGCAGCAGATACGCAGTATTTT.

The chain joins TRBV6-5 to TRBJ1-1, with D possibly being TRBD1 (6 bases). Germline lookup yields CDR1 MNHEY and CDR2 SVGAGI. This CDR3 has 14 amino acids. The V and J ends lost 5 bases and 0 bases respectively, with 10 bases between them. The CDR3: CASSPDSLNTEAFF. The CDR3 nucleotides are TGTGCCAGCAGTCCGGACAGCTTGAACACTGAAGCTTTCTTT.

V usage is TRBV7-2 and J usage is TRBJ2-7, with 7 bases identical to TRBD2. The V gene's germline CDR1 is SGHTA and CDR2 FQGNSA. V was pared by 3 bases and J by 5 bases, with 16 bases of the junction left unmatched. The CDR3 consists of 17 residues. CDR3: CASSFDSRDPRGDEQYF. DNA of the CDR3: TGTGCCAGCAGCTTCGATAGCCGGGACCCTCGGGGGGACGAGCAGTACTTC. The whole variable domain, filled in from reference TRBV7-2 and TRBJ2-7, reads GAGVSQSPSNKVTEKGKDVELRCDPISGHTALYWYRQSLGQGLEFLIYFQGNSAPDKSGLPSDRFSAERTGGSVSTLTIQRTQQEDSAVYLCASSFDSRDPRGDEQYFGPGTRLTVT.

This chain links TRBV19 with TRBJ2-1; 9 bases are shared with TRBD1. Unmatched junction bases numbered 8, after V lost 3 bases and J lost 8 bases. Germline assignment: CDR1 LNHDA and CDR2 SQIVND (reference sequence). The CDR3 totals 15 residues. The CDR3: CASSIGGTGSDEQFF. As DNA, the CDR3 is TGTGCCAGTAGTATCGGGGGGACAGGGTCCGATGAGCAGTTCTTC.